This section outlines one T cell receptor (beta chain) sequence together with its context. Its specificity is unknown. V lost 3 bases, J lost 7 bases, and 9 bases lay in between. CDR3 length equals 13 residues. Germline CDR1 MNHEY, CDR2 SMNVEV (reference sequence). The data belong to a study of shared clonotypes between healthy human individuals. Using immunoSEQ multiplex PCR, the repertoire was profiled, and TCRdb retains in-frame clones only, with some absent. The repertoire includes around 79,000 clones, 50% to 70% of them detected once, and over 50% sits in the top ten. CD45RO+ cells plus CCR7-negative CD45RA+ TemRA cells formed CD8 memory. Study-wide points: Among donors, clonotype sharing was expected to be affected by sequencing depth. Few donors limited the genetic and exposure-history diversity represented. Four donors held approximately 4.5% of naive CD4 clonotypes in common.

Sequencing used memory CD8+ T cells sorted from blood. Subset here: CD45RO+ cells pooled with CCR7-negative TemRA cells. The sequence came from a man aged 25-40 years in good health. The chain is built from TRBV27 and TRBJ2-2; D perhaps matches TRBD2 (6 bases). CDR3 sequence (DNA): TGTGCCAGCAGTTTGTCGGGAGTCGGGGAGCTGTTTTTT. The encoded protein is CASSLSGVGELFF.